These 31 T cell receptor beta chains were all obtained from the same sample, sequenced in a study of Graves' ophthalmopathy and Graves' hyperthyroidism. The sequenced template was RNA, covering the TCR beta CDR3 region. Second-round multiplex PCR followed a first-round RT-PCR using HTBI primers. MiXCR was run by TCRdb on the multiplex PCR reads, yielding one entry per CDR3 protein. The top ten clones hold over 2.5% of a sample with 600,000 to 700,000 distinct CDR3 sequences, over 40% of them seen once. The sample was peripheral blood. These TCRs come from an adult man with Graves' ophthalmopathy.

The gene calls are TRBV12-3 or TRBV12-4 and TRBJ1-1; D remains ambiguous. CDR3 size: 15 residues. V was shortened by 5 bases and J by 4 bases, with 17 bases between the two germline ends. CDR3 nucleotide sequence: TGTGCCAGCAGTAGCCGGATGGGTAAGGCCACTGAAGCTTTCTTT. This gives the protein CASSSRMGKATEAFF.

This clonotype was recorded at least ten times. The chain links TRBV20-1 to TRBJ2-7, with 7 bases lining up with TRBD2. The CDR3 length is 12 residues. The germline V gene has CDR1 DFQATT and CDR2 SNEGSKA (reference sequence). The ends lost 4 bases at V and 2 bases at J; junction bases unmatched: 2. CDR3 sequence: CSATGLAYEQYF. Written as DNA, the CDR3 is TGCAGTGCTACCGGACTAGCCTACGAGCAGTACTTC.

The genes are TRBV29-1 and TRBJ2-6, with TRBD1 identical over 12 bases. The V gene's germline CDR1 is SQVTM and CDR2 ANQGSEA. The V segment lost 6 bases and the J segment 0 bases; nucleotides outside the gene matches: 6. The CDR3 runs 17 residues. CDR3 residues: CSVAGTGGVSGANVLTF. The DNA for the CDR3 is TGCAGCGTGGCCGGGACAGGGGGCGTCTCTGGGGCCAACGTCCTGACTTTC.

This clonotype was counted at least ten times. The chain has TRBV7-6 and TRBJ1-5; no clear D. Germline assignment: CDR1 SGHVS and CDR2 FNYEAQ. The CDR3 runs 17 residues. V lost 2 bases and J lost 4, with 18 bases in between. In DNA, the CDR3 is TGTGCCAGCAGCTTACACCCACGGGGAAGGAATAATCAGCCCCAGCATTTT. Protein: CASSLHPRGRNNQPQHF. Supplemented by reference TRBV7-6 and TRBJ1-5, the full variable domain reads GAGVSQSPRYKVTKRGQDVALRCDPISGHVSLYWYRQALGQGPEFLTYFNYEAQQDKSGLPNDRFSAERPEGSISTLTIQRTEQRDSAMYRCASSLHPRGRNNQPQHFGDGTRLSIL.

The table lists this clonotype with many counts. The CDR3 here is CASSEPDPLNEQYF. DNA for the CDR3: TGTGCCAGCAGTGAACCGGACCCCTTAAACGAGCAGTACTTC. The rearrangement joins TRBV25-1 to TRBJ2-7; D is unresolved. The CDR3 covers 14 residues. In germline, CDR1 is MGHDK, CDR2 SYGVNS. V was clipped by 2 bases and J by 5 bases, with 13 bases between them.

The chain joins TRBV7-8 to TRBJ1-4; no definite D call. Germline values: CDR1 SGHVS, CDR2 FQNEAQ. The CDR3 covers 11 residues. Trimming cost V 5 bases and J 12 bases, with 10 bases left between them. CDR3 sequence (DNA): TGTGCCAGCAGCCTGGGAACGGAACTGTTTTTT. Its translation is CASSLGTELFF. The entire variable domain, with the rest obtained from reference TRBV7-8 and TRBJ1-4, is as follows: GAGVSQSPRYKVAKRGQDVALRCDPISGHVSLFWYQQALGQGPEFLTYFQNEAQLDKSGLPSDRFFAERPEGSVSTLKIQRTQQEDSAVYLCASSLGTELFFGSGTQLSVL.

Turning to this clonotype: A much larger clone differs by one base, so this may be a read error. The chain uses TRBV4-3 and TRBJ2-7; possibly TRBD1 for D (6 bases). The CDR3 is 14 amino acids. Germline values: CDR1 LGHNA, CDR2 YSLEER. The CDR3 DNA reads TGCGCCAGCAGCCCGGACAGTTCATCCTACGAGCAGCACTTC. This translates into CASSPDSSSYEQHF.

This clonotype was picked up many times. The V and J genes are TRBV20-1 and TRBJ2-7, with a weak D call TRBD2 (6 bases). CDR3 size: 13 residues. V lost 6 bases, J lost 7 bases, and 19 bases lay in between. In germline, CDR1 is DFQATT, CDR2 SNEGSKA (reference sequence). The CDR3 region is CSAASGLSGEQYF. The CDR3, as DNA: TGCAGTGCCGCGTCGGGACTCTCCGGGGAGCAGTACTTC.

This clonotype was picked up many times. The chain joins TRBV29-1 to TRBJ2-5; 9 bases line up with TRBD1. CDR3 length: 13 amino acids. CDR1 and CDR2 from the germline V gene are SQVTM and ANQGSEA. V dropped 7 bases and J dropped 5; count of bases not matched to a gene: 8. The CDR3 nucleotides are TGCAGCGCCCGGGACAGGGTCCGCGAGACCCAGTACTTC. It yields the protein CSARDRVRETQYF.

In this sample, this clonotype turned up once. V usage is TRBV27 and J usage is TRBJ1-1; 9 nucleotides align to TRBD1. The CDR3 spans 13 residues. Germline-derived CDR1 and CDR2 are MNHEY and SMNVEV (reference sequence). J lost 11 bases, V lost 1 base, and 5 bases had no gene match. This chain's CDR3 is CASSLFDRGRAFF. CDR3 nucleotides: TGTGCCAGCAGTTTATTCGACAGGGGGAGGGCTTTCTTT.

This clonotype has ten or more counts. The CDR3 here is CASSSGTDQETQYF. CDR3 sequence (DNA): TGTGCCAGCAGTTCCGGGACTGATCAAGAGACCCAGTACTTC. The genes are TRBV11-2 and TRBJ2-5; a possible D gene is TRBD2 (6 bases). CDR1 SGHAT and CDR2 FQNNGV come from the germline V gene. The CDR3 spans 14 residues. V was clipped by 6 bases and J by 2 bases, with 13 bases between them. The full variable domain, with the rest looked up from reference TRBV11-2 and TRBJ2-5, is EAGVAQSPRYKIIEKRQSVAFWCNPISGHATLYWYQQILGQGPKLLIQFQNNGVVDDSQLPKDRFSAERLKGVDSTLKIQPAKLEDSAVYLCASSSGTDQETQYFGPGTRLLVL.

The chain's CDR3 is CASSYQGLDTEAFF. CDR3 DNA: TGTGCCAGCAGTTACCAGGGTTTGGACACTGAAGCTTTCTTT. This chain uses TRBV6-5 with TRBJ1-1; weak D call: TRBD1 (5 bases). This CDR3 is built from 14 residues. Germline CDR1 reads MNHEY; CDR2 reads SVGAGI. Trimming removed 2 bases from V and 3 bases from J, with 10 bases in between.

At least ten counts were recorded for this clonotype. Here the CDR3 reads CASSSWDPGELFF. The CDR3 DNA follows: TGTGCCAGCAGCTCGTGGGACCCCGGGGAGCTGTTTTTT. The chain combines TRBV7-2 with TRBJ2-2, with D possibly being TRBD1 or TRBD2 (5 bases each). The germline V gene encodes CDR1 SGHTA and CDR2 FQGNSA. The CDR3 is made up of 13 amino acids. V lost 4 bases and J lost 6, with 9 bases in between.

Ten or more counts support this clonotype. V usage is TRBV6-1 and J usage is TRBJ1-5; D not certain. The CDR3 loop spans 14 amino acids. The V end was cut by 7 bases, the J end by 6 bases, with 16 bases between. In germline, CDR1 is MNHNS, CDR2 SASEGT. The CDR3 DNA reads as TGTGCCAGCATTCCGTCGGGTTTTGGTCAGCCCCAGCATTTT. Residues: CASIPSGFGQPQHF.

The rearrangement uses TRBV6-1 and TRBJ1-5; D is undetermined. Germline lookup yields CDR1 MNHNS and CDR2 SASEGT. The CDR3 is made up of 13 amino acids. Trimming left V 8 bases short and J 8 bases short, with 16 bases between. CDR3 sequence (DNA): TGTGCCAGCTCTTTTACGCGTTTTGAGCCCCAGCATTTT. Amino acid sequence: CASSFTRFEPQHF.

Many counts were recorded for this clonotype. The chain is built from TRBV2 and TRBJ1-1; D ambiguous. The CDR3 has 14 residues. Germline V gives CDR1 SNHLY, CDR2 FYNNEI. Trimming took off 6 bases at V and 0 bases at J, with 11 bases between the two ends. CDR3 nucleotide sequence: TGTGCCAGCAGCTGGACCGCGATGAACACTGAAGCTTTCTTT. Protein product: CASSWTAMNTEAFF.

Comments on this clonotype: Being one base from a much bigger clone, this may be a read error. This chain connects TRBV11-2 to TRBJ1-2; TRBD1 matches at 7 bases. This CDR3 has 13 amino acids. V gave up 6 bases and J gave up 3 bases; unmatched junction bases: 4. Germline V gene sequence: CDR1 SGHAT, CDR2 FQNNGV. CDR3 loop: CASRIQGYYGYTF. CDR3 bases: TGTGCCAGCAGAATACAGGGGTACTATGGCTACACCTTC. The full variable domain, in which reference TRBV11-2 and TRBJ1-2 provide the parts outside the CDR3, is EAGVAQSPRYKIIEKRQSVAFWCNPISGHATLYWYQQILGQGPKLLIQFQNNGVVDDSQLPKDRFSAERLKGVDSTLKIQPAKLEDSAVYLCASRIQGYYGYTFGSGTRLTVV.

This clonotype showed up just a few times. This rearrangement joins TRBV6-2 or TRBV6-3 to TRBJ2-7; 8 bases are shared with TRBD1. Germline-derived CDR1 and CDR2 are MNHEY and SVGEGT. J gave up 5 bases and V 4 bases, and 7 bases lay outside the gene matches. There are 14 residues in the CDR3. CDR3 loop: CASSSWTGNHEQYF. In nucleotides, the CDR3 is TGTGCCAGCAGTTCCTGGACAGGGAACCACGAGCAGTACTTC.

This clonotype was seen ten or more times. The gene calls are TRBV12-3 or TRBV12-4 and TRBJ2-5, with D perhaps TRBD2 (5 bases). Deletions cut 5 bases from V and 5 bases from J, with 15 bases between. This CDR3 comprises 14 residues. CDR3: CASSPGAREETQYF. For the CDR3, the DNA is TGTGCCAGCAGTCCTGGAGCGAGGGAGGAGACCCAGTACTTC.

Comments on this clonotype: This may arise from a read error, as a much more abundant clone is one base away. J is TRBJ2-7 and V is TRBV20-1, with 7 positions matching TRBD1. From germline, CDR1 is DFQATT and CDR2 SNEGSKA (reference sequence). The length of the CDR3 is 13 residues. The ends lost 8 bases at V and 2 bases at J; junction bases unmatched: 9. The CDR3 DNA reads TGCAGTACTCCAAGGACAGGAACCTACGAGCAGTACTTC. Translated: CSTPRTGTYEQYF.

The gene calls are TRBV10-3 and TRBJ1-5; 10 positions agree with TRBD1. Trimming removed 8 bases from V and 0 bases from J; junction bases left unmatched: 4. Germline values: CDR1 ENHRY, CDR2 SYGVKD. There are 15 residues in the CDR3. DNA of the CDR3: TGTGCCATCGGGACAGGGGATTATAGCAATCAGCCCCAGCATTTT. It specifies CAIGTGDYSNQPQHF.

This clonotype was seen many times. The chain joins TRBV5-6 to TRBJ2-5; D may be TRBD1 (6 bases). The CDR3 runs to 15 residues. Germline assignment: CDR1 SGHDT and CDR2 YYEEEE. The ends were cut back, 4 bases at V and 5 bases at J, with 18 bases in the middle. CDR3 protein: CASSPALQGMETQYF. CDR3 DNA: TGTGCCAGCAGCCCCGCTCTCCAGGGGATGGAGACCCAGTACTTC.

Remarks on this clonotype: Possible read error: a much larger clone is one base away. V and J are TRBV20-1 and TRBJ2-7; D possibly uses TRBD1 or TRBD2 (5 bases each). Germline V gives CDR1 DFQATT, CDR2 SNEGSKA (reference sequence). The CDR3 runs to 14 residues. CDR3 in DNA: TGCAGTGTTCAACGTCGGGGCAGCTCCTACGAGCAGTGCTTC. Translation gives CSVQRRGSSYEQCF.

The chain joins TRBV6-4 to TRBJ1-5; 7 nucleotides agree with TRBD1. Germline V lookup: CDR1 MRHNA, CDR2 SNTAGT. J lost 4 bases, V lost 6 bases, and 12 bases had no gene match. This CDR3 has 16 amino acids. The CDR3 DNA follows: TGTGCCAGCAGAGCGTACTATGGGACAGAAAATCAGCCCCAGCATTTT. Its translation: CASRAYYGTENQPQHF.

This clonotype occurred many times. DNA for the CDR3: TGTGCCAGCAACACAGGGCGTACCATATATTTT. Translation: CASNTGRTIYF. The V call is TRBV10-3, the J call TRBJ1-3; a possible D gene is TRBD1 (6 bases). Between the trimmed V and J ends, which lost 10 bases and 10 bases, there was a span of 14 bases. The CDR3 is made up of 11 amino acids. Germline V gene sequence: CDR1 ENHRY, CDR2 SYGVKD.

In DNA form, the CDR3 reads TGTGCCATCAGGACAGGGGAATGGGCTGGGAGCAATCAGCCCCAGCATTTT. It is translated as CAIRTGEWAGSNQPQHF. V gene TRBV10-3 combines with J gene TRBJ1-5; 8 bases are shared with TRBD1. This CDR3 is built from 17 residues. CDR1 ENHRY and CDR2 SYGVKD come from the germline V gene. V shed 6 bases and J 1 base; nucleotides not matched to a gene: 11.

At least ten counts were recorded for this clonotype. The chain has TRBV7-9 and TRBJ2-7, with D tentatively TRBD2 (6 bases). This CDR3 is 16 amino acids long. The V gene's germline CDR1 is SEHNR and CDR2 FQNEAQ (reference sequence). V was clipped by 6 bases and J by 3 bases, with 21 bases between them. The CDR3: CASSPPAGLEGYEQYF. As DNA, the CDR3 is TGTGCCAGCAGTCCCCCGGCGGGGCTGGAAGGCTACGAGCAGTACTTC.

This clonotype was observed a few times. The gene calls are TRBV30 and TRBJ1-1; D is undetermined. V was pared by 0 bases and J by 6 bases, with 8 bases between. This CDR3 region has 12 residues. Germline assignment: CDR1 GTSNPN and CDR2 SVGIG (reference sequence). The CDR3 coding sequence is TGTGCCTGGAGTGTCCTTCAGCCTGAAGCTTTCTTT. Amino acid sequence: CAWSVLQPEAFF. Drawing the rest from reference TRBV30 and TRBJ1-1, the complete variable domain is SQTIHQWPATLVQPVGSPLSLECTVEGTSNPNLYWYRQAAGRGLQLLFYSVGIGQISSEVPQNLSASRPQDRQFILSSKKLLLSDSGFYLCAWSVLQPEAFFGQGTRLTVV.

To note about this clonotype: Being one base from a much bigger clone, this may be a read error. J is TRBJ2-7 and V is TRBV5-4, with 9 nucleotides matching TRBD1. The CDR3 sequence is 14 residues long. The germline V gene has CDR1 SGHNT and CDR2 YYREEE (reference sequence). V shed 4 bases and J 3 bases; nucleotides not matched to a gene: 5. CDR3 DNA sequence: TGTGCCAGCAGCCGCCGGGACAGGGACTACGAGCAGTACTTC. Translating gives CASSRRDRDYEQYF.

This clonotype was detected ten times or more. The chain has TRBV7-9 and TRBJ2-5, with TRBD2 matching over 7 bases. After removal of 8 bases from V and 3 bases from J, the junction contained 3 bases not matched to a gene. The CDR3 consists of 12 residues. Per the germline V gene, CDR1 is SEHNR and CDR2 is FQNEAQ (reference sequence). The chain's CDR3 is CASRAGEETQYF. The CDR3 region has the DNA TGTGCCAGCCGGGCGGGAGAAGAGACCCAGTACTTC.

This clonotype has only a few counts. The chain uses TRBV19 and TRBJ2-3; either TRBD1 or TRBD2 may fit D (5 bases each). Germline V gene lookup returns CDR1 LNHDA and CDR2 SQIVND (reference sequence). V was shortened by 7 bases and J by 2 bases, with 7 bases between the two germline ends. CDR3 size: 12 residues. The CDR3 reads CASMGDTDTQYF. CDR3 coding DNA: TGTGCCAGTATGGGGGACACAGATACGCAGTATTTT.